This TCR beta chain stems from a study of shared clonotypes between healthy human individuals. Study as a whole: Three CD4 naive, three CD4 memory, two CD8 naive and one CD8 memory plate were used per donor. Whole-study findings and limits: What rarefaction showed was incomplete sorted-subset sequencing despite large depth. Against clonotypes common to all four donors, non-shared ones had lower generation probabilities.

For this clone: Antigen: not known.

CDR3 size: 15 residues. The germline V and J ends were trimmed by 5 bases and 0 bases, with 12 bases remaining between them. Germline-derived CDR1 and CDR2 are MNHEY and SMNVEV (reference sequence). Clones were sequenced by immunoSEQ multiplex PCR, and TCRdb holds only the in-frame ones, with some missing. The sample lists some 2.1 million clones, 90% to 95% occurring once. The genes are TRBV27 and TRBJ2-3, with no clear D. The TCR comes from a man younger than 35 in good health. The sequenced sample consisted of naive CD4+ T cells sorted from blood. Subset indicated: CD45RA+ positively selected. As DNA, the CDR3 is TGTGCCAGCAGTACCCGAAAAACTAGCACAGATACGCAGTATTTT. It codes for CASSTRKTSTDTQYF.